One and the same sample provided the 32 T cell receptor beta chains below, sequenced in a study of T cell responses to AZD1222 COVID-19 vaccine. The data were produced by immunoSEQ multiplex PCR, yet TCRdb's version contains in-frame clones alone and is incomplete. Of over 150,000 clones listed, less than 95% are singletons. Here the sequenced sample was peripheral blood, taken on day 0 of AZD1222 vaccination. The receptors were sampled from an adult in good health.

V usage is TRBV20-1 and J usage is TRBJ2-2; 8 nucleotides line up with TRBD1. The V and J ends lost 3 bases and 7 bases, in that order; junction bases with no gene match: 7. Germline loops: CDR1 DFQATT, CDR2 SNEGSKA (reference sequence). The CDR3 has 14 amino acids. CDR3 region: CSASWTGKHGELFF. The CDR3 DNA reads as TGCAGTGCTAGTTGGACAGGGAAGCACGGGGAGCTGTTTTTT.

The chain couples TRBV19 to TRBJ1-2; D call uncertain. V lost 3 bases, J lost 0 bases, and 5 bases lay in between. From germline, CDR1 is LNHDA and CDR2 SQIVND (reference sequence). The CDR3 extends over 13 amino acids. CDR3 bases: TGTGCCAGTAGTATGTCAGCTAACTATGGCTACACCTTC. Amino acids: CASSMSANYGYTF.

The chain recombines TRBV6-5 with TRBJ1-5, with 9 bases identical to TRBD1. V lost 6 bases to trimming and J lost 3 bases; unmatched junction nucleotides: 6. This CDR3 comprises 15 residues. CDR1 and CDR2 (germline): MNHEY, SVGAGI. The CDR3 sequence: CASSPDRGNNQPQHF. CDR3 sequence (DNA): TGTGCCAGCAGCCCGGACAGGGGAAACAATCAGCCCCAGCATTTT.

The genes are TRBV10-3 and TRBJ1-1, with 7 bases aligning to TRBD1. The CDR3 spans 14 residues. The germline V gene encodes CDR1 ENHRY and CDR2 SYGVKD. Unmatched junction bases numbered 5, after V lost 6 bases and J lost 1 base. The CDR3, as DNA: TGTGCCATCAGGCTCAGGGGGTCGAACACTGAAGCTTTCTTT. It codes for CAIRLRGSNTEAFF.

V is TRBV28 and J is TRBJ2-5; 7 bases line up with TRBD1. Germline CDR1 reads MDHEN; CDR2 reads SYDVKM. The CDR3 spans 15 residues. Trimming took 7 bases from V and 2 from J; bases not matched to a gene: 10. This CDR3 reads CASTTQGDGQETQYF. CDR3 nucleotides: TGTGCCAGCACCACCCAGGGGGACGGACAAGAGACCCAGTACTTC.

The chain carries TRBV4-1 and TRBJ1-2, with D possibly TRBD1 on 5 matching bases. The ends were cut back, 4 bases at V and 6 bases at J, with 18 bases in the middle. The germline CDR1 and CDR2 sequences are MGHRA and YSYEKL. CDR3 length: 15 residues. The CDR3 nucleotides read TGCGCCAGCAGCCTGAGACAGTACTTCGCGGATGGCTACACCTTC. Translated: CASSLRQYFADGYTF.

The chain combines TRBV19 with TRBJ1-5; perhaps TRBD1 as D (6 bases). V lost 5 bases and J lost 5, with 10 bases in between. The germline V gene encodes CDR1 LNHDA and CDR2 SQIVND (reference sequence). The CDR3 is 13 amino acids. Here the CDR3 reads CASSSQGDQPQHF. The DNA of the CDR3 is TGTGCCAGTAGTTCACAGGGAGATCAGCCCCAGCATTTT.

The chain combines TRBV14 with TRBJ2-7; weak D call: TRBD1 (5 bases). CDR1 SGHDN and CDR2 FVKESK come from the germline V gene. This CDR3 has 13 residues. V shed 3 bases and J shed 3 bases, with 9 bases lying between them. CDR3 coding DNA: TGTGCCAGCAGCCAGGGGCCCTTCTACGAGCAGTACTTC. This translates into CASSQGPFYEQYF.

In its sample, this clone was seen once. This chain's CDR3 is CASSPTGGDGYTF. CDR3 coding DNA: TGTGCCAGCAGCCCAACAGGGGGCGATGGCTACACCTTC. V usage is TRBV28 and J usage is TRBJ1-2, with TRBD1 matching over 9 bases. This CDR3 contains 13 residues. CDR1 and CDR2 from the germline V gene are MDHEN and SYDVKM. The J segment lost 6 bases and the V segment lost 6 bases, leaving 5 bases of the junction unmatched.

The chain employs TRBV4-1 and TRBJ1-2; D call uncertain. The CDR3 contains 16 residues. V was pared by 4 bases and J by 4 bases, with 19 bases between. The V gene's germline CDR1 is MGHRA and CDR2 YSYEKL. The chain's CDR3 is CASSPAVMRVPYGYTF. CDR3 nucleotide sequence: TGCGCCAGCAGCCCAGCGGTTATGAGGGTCCCCTATGGCTACACCTTC.

This sequence joins TRBV24-1 and TRBJ1-1; possible D gene TRBD1, 6 bases. The CDR3 runs to 14 residues. CDR1 KGHDR and CDR2 SFDVKD come from the germline V gene. Trimming cost V 4 bases and J 8 bases, with 16 bases left between them. The CDR3 sequence is CATSDQDRPEEAFF. The DNA for the CDR3 is TGTGCCACCAGTGACCAAGACAGGCCGGAGGAAGCTTTCTTT.

The chain has TRBV11-2 and TRBJ1-2; D gene uncertain. Deletions cut 6 bases from V and 4 bases from J, with 12 bases between. This CDR3 region has 13 residues. Per the germline V gene, CDR1 is SGHAT and CDR2 is FQNNGV. CDR3 in amino acids: CASRIGVGYGYTF. CDR3 nucleotides: TGTGCCAGCAGAATCGGGGTTGGCTATGGCTACACCTTC.

The chain joins TRBV2 to TRBJ2-5; the D gene is possibly TRBD1 (6 bases). V was cut by 1 base and J by 0 bases, with 9 bases left in between. This CDR3 region has 15 residues. Germline CDR1 and CDR2: SNHLY and FYNNEI. The CDR3 region has the DNA TGTGCCAGCAGTGAAGACAGGGCCTACCAAGAGACCCAGTACTTC. It translates to CASSEDRAYQETQYF.

This rearrangement joins TRBV19 to TRBJ2-6; D is undetermined. The CDR3 is 16 residues long. The germline V gene has CDR1 LNHDA and CDR2 SQIVND (reference sequence). Trimming shortened V by 3 bases and J by 0 bases, and 9 bases separated the two germline ends. The CDR3 DNA reads as TGTGCCAGTAGTATGGGTTGGGTCTCTGGGGCCAACGTCCTGACTTTC. It specifies CASSMGWVSGANVLTF.

This chain joins TRBV14 and TRBJ1-1, with no clear D. V shed 5 bases and J shed 0 bases, with 10 bases lying between them. The germline CDR1 and CDR2 sequences are SGHDN and FVKESK. The CDR3 extends over 14 amino acids. CDR3 DNA sequence: TGTGCCAGCAGCTATTTCGGCTTGAACACTGAAGCTTTCTTT. Its protein product is CASSYFGLNTEAFF.

The V call is TRBV11-3, the J call TRBJ2-7; D is possibly TRBD1 (5 bases). This CDR3 is built from 13 residues. Trimming pared 6 bases from V and 6 bases from J, leaving 15 bases between. CDR1 is SGHNT and CDR2 is YENEEA in the germline V gene. DNA of the CDR3: TGTGCCAGCAGGCCAGCTCCAGGGTCCGAGCAGTACTTC. Translating it yields CASRPAPGSEQYF.

This chain connects TRBV12-3 or TRBV12-4 to TRBJ2-1; 7 bases map to TRBD1. V lost 4 bases to trimming and J lost 9 bases; unmatched junction nucleotides: 6. The CDR3 loop spans 13 amino acids. The CDR3 DNA reads as TGTGCCAGCAGTTCCATGACAGGGACTGAGCAGTTCTTC. Translating it yields CASSSMTGTEQFF.

The genes are TRBV29-1 and TRBJ2-1; TRBD2 matches 13 bases. Germline trimming cut 4 bases from V and 0 bases from J; bases unmatched to any gene: 3. CDR1 is SQVTM and CDR2 is ANQGSEA in the germline V gene. The CDR3 runs to 16 residues. As DNA, the CDR3 is TGCAGCGTTGGACTAGCGGGGGGAGACTCCTACAATGAGCAGTTCTTC. Its translation is CSVGLAGGDSYNEQFF.

The chain couples TRBV5-1 to TRBJ2-2, with D perhaps TRBD1 (5 bases). Trimming pared 0 bases from V and 5 bases from J, leaving 8 bases between. Per the germline V gene, CDR1 is SGHRS and CDR2 is YFSETQ. CDR3 length: 14 amino acids. The CDR3 here is CASSLAPGTGELFF. The DNA for the CDR3 is TGCGCCAGCAGCTTGGCCCCAGGGACCGGGGAGCTGTTTTTT.

Of note for this clone: Distinct nucleotide sequences in the sample also encode this CDR3. The chain combines TRBV29-1 with TRBJ1-3; D is unresolved. This CDR3 is built from 13 residues. Germline V gene lookup returns CDR1 SQVTM and CDR2 ANQGSEA. V was trimmed by 2 bases and J by 4 bases, leaving 9 bases between them. The CDR3 spells CSVETGSGNTIYF. CDR3 in DNA: TGCAGCGTTGAAACCGGGTCCGGAAACACCATATATTTT.

The chain combines TRBV7-9 with TRBJ1-6, with D possibly being TRBD1 (5 bases). The length of the CDR3 is 16 residues. CDR1 SEHNR and CDR2 FQNEAQ come from the germline V gene (reference sequence). Trimming pared 4 bases from V and 8 bases from J, leaving 18 bases between. CDR3 amino acids: CASSSNVGLSDSPLHF. CDR3 sequence (DNA): TGTGCCAGCAGCTCCAACGTGGGGCTTTCCGATTCACCCCTCCACTTT.

With regard to this clone: The sample carries other DNA sequences with the same CDR3. The chain combines TRBV4-2 with TRBJ1-1, with D possibly being TRBD1 (5 bases). Per the germline V gene, CDR1 is LGHNA and CDR2 is YNFKEQ. The V end was cut by 0 bases, the J end by 1 base, with 6 bases between. CDR3 length: 14 amino acids. CDR3: CASSQETANTEAFF. The CDR3 bases are TGTGCCAGCAGCCAAGAGACAGCGAACACTGAAGCTTTCTTT.

This chain links TRBV4-3 with TRBJ1-2, with 9 bases fitting TRBD1. With V trimmed by 1 base and J by 6 bases, 9 bases remained unmatched. The germline V gene encodes CDR1 LGHNA and CDR2 YSLEER. The CDR3 has 16 residues. Here the CDR3 reads CASSQGIQGQGDGYTF. CDR3 sequence (DNA): TGCGCCAGCAGCCAAGGTATACAGGGACAGGGAGATGGCTACACCTTC.

The J gene is TRBJ1-3, the V gene TRBV11-3; D unclear. The V end lost 1 base, the J end lost 0 bases, and 1 base lay between the germline ends. There are 13 residues in the CDR3. Germline V gene lookup returns CDR1 SGHNT and CDR2 YENEEA. The CDR3 nucleotides read TGTGCCAGCAGCTTAGTCTCTGGAAACACCATATATTTT. Translated, it gives CASSLVSGNTIYF.

This chain uses TRBV15 with TRBJ1-2; D not certain. V was clipped by 7 bases and J by 4 bases, with 16 bases between them. CDR1 LNHNV and CDR2 YYDKDF come from the germline V gene (reference sequence). CDR3 length: 14 residues. In DNA, the CDR3 is TGTGCCACCACTCCGGACCGACAACTCTATGGCTACACCTTC. Amino acid sequence: CATTPDRQLYGYTF.

V is TRBV10-2 and J is TRBJ1-1; D gene unclear. The CDR3 loop spans 15 amino acids. Germline lookup yields CDR1 WSHSY and CDR2 SAAADI. The V and J ends lost 3 bases and 4 bases respectively, with 15 bases between them. The CDR3 DNA follows: TGCGCCAGCAGTGACGTTAGTTTCCTCAGCACTGAAGCTTTCTTT. Its protein is CASSDVSFLSTEAFF.

This rearrangement joins TRBV4-2 to TRBJ2-3; a possible D gene is TRBD1 (6 bases). V was clipped by 0 bases and J by 2 bases, with 12 bases between them. The germline CDR1 and CDR2 sequences are LGHNA and YNFKEQ. The CDR3 contains 16 residues. This CDR3 reads CASSQDPTGFTDTQYF. The CDR3 DNA sequence: TGTGCCAGCAGCCAAGACCCCACAGGGTTCACAGATACGCAGTATTTT.

This chain connects TRBV9 to TRBJ1-1; tentatively, D is TRBD1 (6 bases). Germline-derived CDR1 and CDR2 are SGDLS and YYNGEE. Trimming took off 0 bases at V and 4 bases at J, with 25 bases between the two ends. The CDR3 length is 19 residues. Here the CDR3 reads CASSVVPHGDTPWGTEAFF. The CDR3 nucleotides read TGTGCCAGCAGCGTAGTCCCGCATGGGGACACCCCCTGGGGCACTGAAGCTTTCTTT. The full variable domain, rest sourced from reference TRBV9 and TRBJ1-1, is DSGVTQTPKHLITATGQRVTLRCSPRSGDLSVYWYQQSLDQGLQFLIQYYNGEERAKGNILERFSAQQFPDLHSELNLSSLELGDSALYFCASSVVPHGDTPWGTEAFFGQGTRLTVV.

J is TRBJ1-2 and V is TRBV7-2; no reliable D call. CDR1 and CDR2 from the germline V gene are SGHTA and FQGNSA. V shed 2 bases and J shed 2 bases, with 9 bases lying between them. CDR3 length: 14 residues. CDR3 DNA: TGTGCCAGCAGCTTATTCTCGGGGAACTATGGCTACACCTTC. It codes for CASSLFSGNYGYTF.

The V call is TRBV6-5, the J call TRBJ1-1; D ambiguous. Per germline, CDR1 MNHEY and CDR2 SVGAGI. Between the trimmed V and J ends, which lost 8 bases and 1 base, there was a span of 11 bases. CDR3 length: 13 residues. In DNA form, the CDR3 reads TGTGCCAGCTCCGACACATGGAACACTGAAGCTTTCTTT. It yields the protein CASSDTWNTEAFF.

This chain uses TRBV7-3 with TRBJ2-7, with a possible D match to TRBD2 (6 bases). The germline V gene has CDR1 SGHTA and CDR2 FQGTGA. The length of the CDR3 is 13 residues. Deletions cut 1 base from V and 10 bases from J, with 14 bases between. CDR3 residues: CASSLNGRESQYF. CDR3 nucleotide sequence: TGTGCCAGCAGCTTAAACGGCCGGGAGAGTCAGTACTTC.

The chain joins TRBV11-2 to TRBJ1-2; D unclear. This CDR3 has 14 amino acids. Trimming stripped 5 bases from V and 10 bases from J, with 20 bases between. The germline V gene encodes CDR1 SGHAT and CDR2 FQNNGV. The CDR3 here is CASSPGDGRDTYTF. The CDR3 DNA is TGTGCCAGCAGCCCAGGAGACGGACGGGATACCTACACCTTC.